The 18 T cell receptor beta chains listed next were all sequenced from one sample in a study of cytomegalovirus exposure and HLA in healthy donors. The PCR used 60 Vbeta and 13 Jbeta primers. Generated by immunoSEQ multiplex PCR, the TCRdb table keeps only in-frame clones and is missing some. This sample contains around 200,000 clones. The sample consisted of PBMCs. The receptors shown here come from a young woman in good health and CMV-seropositive.

The V gene is TRBV6-4, the J gene TRBJ2-3; 9 bases agree with TRBD2. The germline V gene encodes CDR1 MRHNA and CDR2 SNTAGT. This CDR3 has 15 amino acids. Trimming removed 6 bases from V and 1 base from J; junction bases left unmatched: 5. CDR3 coding DNA: TGTGCCAGCAGGGATTTAGCGGGAGGCACAGATACGCAGTATTTT. This encodes CASRDLAGGTDTQYF.

The chain combines TRBV19 with TRBJ1-5; D gene uncertain. Germline loops: CDR1 LNHDA, CDR2 SQIVND (reference sequence). V shed 2 bases and J shed 4 bases, with 6 bases lying between them. This CDR3 is 13 amino acids long. The CDR3 coding sequence is TGTGCCAGTAGTATACAACAGAATCAGCCCCAGCATTTT. It encodes CASSIQQNQPQHF.

This sequence joins TRBV5-5 and TRBJ1-1; 8 positions match TRBD1. The CDR3 is 14 amino acids. After removal of 1 base from V and 3 bases from J, the junction contained 2 bases not matched to a gene. Germline V lookup: CDR1 SGHKS, CDR2 YYEKEE (reference sequence). The CDR3 sequence is CASSLQGADTEAFF. The CDR3 DNA is TGTGCCAGCAGCTTGCAGGGGGCGGACACTGAAGCTTTCTTT.

The rearrangement links TRBV5-4 to TRBJ1-2, with a possible D match to TRBD1 (6 bases). Germline CDR1 is SGHNT and CDR2 is YYREEE (reference sequence). The V gene lost 5 bases and the J gene lost 7 bases, with 21 bases spanning the gap. The CDR3 loop spans 15 amino acids. CDR3 DNA sequence: TGTGCCAGCAGAAAGCTGTTACAGGGAGCGGCTGGCTACACCTTC. It translates to CASRKLLQGAAGYTF.

This sequence joins TRBV6-6 and TRBJ1-1; TRBD1 aligns across 7 bases. V lost 5 bases to trimming and J lost 4 bases; unmatched junction nucleotides: 10. CDR3 length: 15 amino acids. CDR1 is MNHNY and CDR2 is SVGAGI in the germline V gene (reference sequence). CDR3 sequence (DNA): TGTGCCAGCAGTCCTCCTACAGGGGAGGTCACTGAAGCTTTCTTT. Its protein is CASSPPTGEVTEAFF.

The chain is built from TRBV27 and TRBJ2-5, with 10 positions matching TRBD2. The V segment lost 3 bases and the J segment 7 bases; nucleotides outside the gene matches: 11. This CDR3 has 16 residues. Germline loops: CDR1 MNHEY, CDR2 SMNVEV (reference sequence). The CDR3 region is CASSLGIGTSERTQYF. In DNA, the CDR3 is TGTGCCAGCAGTTTGGGGATCGGGACTAGCGAGAGGACCCAGTACTTC.

The chain combines TRBV14 with TRBJ2-4; tentative D call: TRBD1 (5 bases). The CDR3 consists of 13 residues. Deletions cut 5 bases from V and 4 bases from J, with 9 bases between. CDR1 and CDR2 (germline): SGHDN, FVKESK. CDR3 sequence: CASSLRQKNIQYF. CDR3 coding DNA: TGTGCCAGCAGCTTACGACAGAAAAACATTCAGTACTTC.

V is TRBV5-4 and J is TRBJ2-1; 7 bases match TRBD2. Germline CDR1 and CDR2: SGHNT and YYREEE (reference sequence). The CDR3 has 17 amino acids. V shed 0 bases, J shed 9 bases, and the junction held 15 bases outside the gene matches. The DNA for the CDR3 is TGTGCCAGCAGCTTGGCGGGGGGTCGTAGAGGTGGAGGTGAGCAGTTCTTC. It yields the protein CASSLAGGRRGGGEQFF.

This chain uses TRBV18 with TRBJ1-4, with 7 bases aligning to TRBD1. The J segment lost 4 bases and the V segment lost 0 bases, leaving 8 bases of the junction unmatched. CDR1 KGHSH and CDR2 LQKENI come from the germline V gene. This CDR3 has 17 residues. CDR3 residues: CASSPPQGVGGNEKLFF. CDR3 nucleotides: TGTGCCAGCTCACCACCGCAGGGGGTAGGCGGTAATGAAAAACTGTTTTTT.

The genes are TRBV27 and TRBJ1-1; 8 bases are a match to TRBD1. Trimming at V came to 3 bases and at J to 0 bases, leaving 0 bases not matched to a gene. The CDR3 consists of 14 residues. Germline CDR1 and CDR2: MNHEY and SMNVEV (reference sequence). The CDR3: CASSLGQVNTEAFF. CDR3 DNA: TGTGCCAGCAGTTTGGGACAGGTGAACACTGAAGCTTTCTTT.

The chain links TRBV18 to TRBJ2-3, with no clear D. Germline loops: CDR1 KGHSH, CDR2 LQKENI. The V end lost 8 bases, the J end lost 4 bases, and 13 bases lay between the germline ends. There are 13 residues in the CDR3. The CDR3 loop is CASVPPAADTQYF. The CDR3 region has the DNA TGTGCCAGCGTACCCCCGGCGGCAGATACGCAGTATTTT.

The rearrangement uses TRBV19 and TRBJ2-2, with D possibly TRBD2 on 5 matching bases. Trimming pared 5 bases from V and 0 bases from J, leaving 10 bases between. This CDR3 spans 15 amino acids. CDR1 LNHDA and CDR2 SQIVND come from the germline V gene (reference sequence). As DNA, the CDR3 is TGTGCCAGTAGTCCTAGCCTAGCGAACACCGGGGAGCTGTTTTTT. This codes for CASSPSLANTGELFF.

This chain uses TRBV5-1 with TRBJ1-2; 10 bases fit TRBD1. J was trimmed by 4 bases and V by 1 base; bases with no gene match: 10. Per the germline V gene, CDR1 is SGHRS and CDR2 is YFSETQ. The CDR3 consists of 17 residues. In DNA, the CDR3 is TGCGCCAGCAGCTTGTCGGGTCGACAGGGGGCGAGCTATGGCTACACCTTC. Translating gives CASSLSGRQGASYGYTF. Using reference TRBV5-1 and TRBJ1-2 for the parts outside the CDR3, the full variable domain is KAGVTQTPRYLIKTRGQQVTLSCSPISGHRSVSWYQQTPGQGLQFLFEYFSETQRNKGNFPGRFSGRQFSNSRSEMNVSTLELGDSALYLCASSLSGRQGASYGYTFGSGTRLTVV.

The CDR3 spells CASNAGTSGYNEQFF. The DNA for the CDR3 is TGTGCCAGTAACGCCGGGACTAGCGGATACAATGAGCAGTTCTTC. This chain links TRBV19 with TRBJ2-1, with 11 positions matching TRBD2. There are 15 residues in the CDR3. Per germline, CDR1 LNHDA and CDR2 SQIVND (reference sequence). V was pared by 7 bases and J by 4 bases, with 6 bases of the junction left unmatched.

The V call is TRBV5-1, the J call TRBJ1-3; D gene ambiguous. The V end lost 1 base, the J end lost 6 bases, and 11 bases lay between the germline ends. Germline V lookup: CDR1 SGHRS, CDR2 YFSETQ. The CDR3 is made up of 14 amino acids. CDR3: CASSLNAEENTIYF. CDR3 DNA: TGCGCCAGCAGCTTGAACGCGGAGGAAAACACCATATATTTT.

V and J are TRBV5-6 and TRBJ1-2; maybe TRBD1 (5 bases). CDR3 length: 13 residues. Trimming shortened V by 4 bases and J by 4 bases, and 11 bases separated the two germline ends. Germline V gene lookup returns CDR1 SGHDT and CDR2 YYEEEE. The CDR3 here is CASSAQGVYGYTF. The CDR3, as DNA: TGTGCCAGCAGCGCCCAGGGTGTCTATGGCTACACCTTC.

This chain connects TRBV6-1 to TRBJ2-7, with a tentative D call TRBD1 (6 bases). There are 15 residues in the CDR3. Trimming left V 5 bases short and J 7 bases short, with 21 bases between. From germline, CDR1 is MNHNS and CDR2 SASEGT. The CDR3 loop is CASSSLGQGLREQYF. DNA of the CDR3: TGTGCCAGCAGTAGTTTAGGGCAGGGGTTGCGTGAGCAGTACTTC.

The rearrangement links TRBV5-1 to TRBJ2-2; TRBD2 matches at 13 bases. The V gene end was trimmed by 5 bases and the J gene end by 5 bases; junction bases not matched to a gene: 9. Germline V gives CDR1 SGHRS, CDR2 YFSETQ. The CDR3 length is 17 residues. The CDR3: CASSKLAGGPRTGELFF. In DNA, the CDR3 is TGCGCCAGCAGTAAACTAGCGGGAGGGCCTCGGACCGGGGAGCTGTTTTTT. Variable domain in full (rest from reference TRBV5-1 and TRBJ2-2): KAGVTQTPRYLIKTRGQQVTLSCSPISGHRSVSWYQQTPGQGLQFLFEYFSETQRNKGNFPGRFSGRQFSNSRSEMNVSTLELGDSALYLCASSKLAGGPRTGELFFGEGSRLTVL.